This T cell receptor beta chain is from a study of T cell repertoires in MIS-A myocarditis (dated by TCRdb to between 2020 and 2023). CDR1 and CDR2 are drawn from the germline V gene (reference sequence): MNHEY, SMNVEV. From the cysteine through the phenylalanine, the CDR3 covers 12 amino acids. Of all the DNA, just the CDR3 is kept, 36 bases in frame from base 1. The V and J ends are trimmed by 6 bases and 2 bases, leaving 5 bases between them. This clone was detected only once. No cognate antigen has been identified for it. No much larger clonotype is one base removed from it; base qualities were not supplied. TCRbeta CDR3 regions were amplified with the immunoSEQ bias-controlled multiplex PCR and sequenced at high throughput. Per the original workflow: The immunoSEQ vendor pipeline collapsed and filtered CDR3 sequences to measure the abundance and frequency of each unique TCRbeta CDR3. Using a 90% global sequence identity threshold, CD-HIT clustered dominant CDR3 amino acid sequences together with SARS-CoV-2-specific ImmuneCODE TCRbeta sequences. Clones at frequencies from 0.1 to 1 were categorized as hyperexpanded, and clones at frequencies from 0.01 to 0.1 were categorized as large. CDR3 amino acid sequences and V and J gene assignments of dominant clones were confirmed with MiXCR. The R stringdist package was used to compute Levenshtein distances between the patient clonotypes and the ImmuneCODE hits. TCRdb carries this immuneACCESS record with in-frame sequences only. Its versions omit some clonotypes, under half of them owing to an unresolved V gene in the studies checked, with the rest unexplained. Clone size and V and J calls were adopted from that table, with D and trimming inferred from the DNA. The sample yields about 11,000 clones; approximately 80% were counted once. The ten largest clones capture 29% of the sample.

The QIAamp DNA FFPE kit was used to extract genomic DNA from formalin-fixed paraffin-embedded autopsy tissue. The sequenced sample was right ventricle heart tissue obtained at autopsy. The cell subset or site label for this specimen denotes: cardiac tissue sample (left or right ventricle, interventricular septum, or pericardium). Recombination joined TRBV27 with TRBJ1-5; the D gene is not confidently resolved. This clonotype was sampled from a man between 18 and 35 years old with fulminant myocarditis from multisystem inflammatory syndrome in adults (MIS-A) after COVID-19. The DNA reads TGTGCCAGCAGCGGGGGCAATCAGCCCCAGCATTTT. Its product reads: CASSGGNQPQHF.